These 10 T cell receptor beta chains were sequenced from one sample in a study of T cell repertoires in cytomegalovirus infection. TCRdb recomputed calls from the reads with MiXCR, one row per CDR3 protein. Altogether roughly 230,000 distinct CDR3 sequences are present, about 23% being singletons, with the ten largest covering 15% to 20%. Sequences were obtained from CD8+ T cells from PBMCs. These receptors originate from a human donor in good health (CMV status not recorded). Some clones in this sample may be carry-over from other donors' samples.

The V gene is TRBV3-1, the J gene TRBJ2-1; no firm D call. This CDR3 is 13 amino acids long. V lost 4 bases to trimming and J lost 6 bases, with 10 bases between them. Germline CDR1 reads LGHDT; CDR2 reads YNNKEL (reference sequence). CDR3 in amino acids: CASSPTVFNEQFF. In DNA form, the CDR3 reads TGTGCCAGCAGCCCAACGGTGTTCAATGAGCAGTTCTTC.

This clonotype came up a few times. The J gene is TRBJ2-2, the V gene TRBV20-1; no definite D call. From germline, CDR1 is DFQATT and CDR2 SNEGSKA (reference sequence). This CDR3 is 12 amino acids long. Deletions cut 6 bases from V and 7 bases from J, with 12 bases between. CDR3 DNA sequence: TGCAGTGCGAGACCTGAAGGCGGGGAGCTGTTTTTT. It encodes CSARPEGGELFF.

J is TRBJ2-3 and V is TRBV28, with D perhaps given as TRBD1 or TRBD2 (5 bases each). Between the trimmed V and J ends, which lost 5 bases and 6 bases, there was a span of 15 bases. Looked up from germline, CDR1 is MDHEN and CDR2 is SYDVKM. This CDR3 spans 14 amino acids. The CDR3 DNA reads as TGTGCCAGCAGTATTTCCGGGGCTCCCGATACGCAGTATTTT. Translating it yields CASSISGAPDTQYF.

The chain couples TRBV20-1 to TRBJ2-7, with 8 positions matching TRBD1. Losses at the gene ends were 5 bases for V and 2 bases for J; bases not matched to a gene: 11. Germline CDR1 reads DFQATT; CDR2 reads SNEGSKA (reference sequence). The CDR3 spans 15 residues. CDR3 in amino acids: CSAPGDRTRTYEQYF. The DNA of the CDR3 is TGCAGTGCTCCAGGGGACAGGACAAGGACCTACGAGCAGTACTTC.

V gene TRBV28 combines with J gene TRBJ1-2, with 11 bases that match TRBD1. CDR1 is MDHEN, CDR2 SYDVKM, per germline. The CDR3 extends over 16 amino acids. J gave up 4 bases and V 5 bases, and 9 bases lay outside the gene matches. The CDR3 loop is CASSTDGQGASYGYTF. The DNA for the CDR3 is TGTGCCAGCAGTACCGATGGACAGGGGGCGAGCTATGGCTACACCTTC.

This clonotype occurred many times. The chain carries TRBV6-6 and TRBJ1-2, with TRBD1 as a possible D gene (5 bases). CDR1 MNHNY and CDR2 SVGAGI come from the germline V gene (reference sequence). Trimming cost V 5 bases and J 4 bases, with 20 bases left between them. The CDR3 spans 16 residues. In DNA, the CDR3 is TGTGCCAGCAGTGTTAGCCAAAGGGGAGTCCTCTATGGCTACACCTTC. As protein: CASSVSQRGVLYGYTF.

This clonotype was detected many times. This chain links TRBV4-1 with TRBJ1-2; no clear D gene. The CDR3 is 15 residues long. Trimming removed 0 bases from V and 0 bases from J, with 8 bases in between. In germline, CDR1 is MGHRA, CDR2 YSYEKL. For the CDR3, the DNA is TGCGCCAGCAGCCAAGAAAAACTGCCTAACTATGGCTACACCTTC. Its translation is CASSQEKLPNYGYTF.

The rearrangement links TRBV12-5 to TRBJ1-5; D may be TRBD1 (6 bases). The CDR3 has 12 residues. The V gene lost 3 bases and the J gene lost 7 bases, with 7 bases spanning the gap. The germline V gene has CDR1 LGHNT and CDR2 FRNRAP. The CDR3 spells CASGFGGQPQHF. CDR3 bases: TGTGCTAGTGGTTTCGGGGGCCAGCCCCAGCATTTT.

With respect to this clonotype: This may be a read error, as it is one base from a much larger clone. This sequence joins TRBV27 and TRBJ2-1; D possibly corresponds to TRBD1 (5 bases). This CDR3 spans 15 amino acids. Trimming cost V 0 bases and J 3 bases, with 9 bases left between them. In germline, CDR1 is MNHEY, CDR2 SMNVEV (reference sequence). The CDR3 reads CASSLSRQNYNEQFF. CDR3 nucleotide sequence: TGTGCCAGCAGTTTATCTAGACAGAACTACAATGAGCAGTTCTTC.

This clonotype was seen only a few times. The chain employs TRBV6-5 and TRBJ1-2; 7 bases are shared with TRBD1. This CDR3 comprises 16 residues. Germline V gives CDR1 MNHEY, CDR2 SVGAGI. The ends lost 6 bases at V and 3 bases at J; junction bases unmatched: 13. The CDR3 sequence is CASRSTDRDFDYGYTF. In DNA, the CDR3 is TGTGCCAGCAGATCAACCGACAGGGATTTCGACTATGGCTACACCTTC.